The following is a T cell receptor (beta chain) sequence with its context. CDR1 and CDR2 from the germline V gene are KGHSH and LQKENI. The CDR3 spans 14 residues. Trimming removed 3 bases from V and 10 bases from J, with 16 bases in between. The data derive from a study of blood T cell repertoires in COVID-19. For the study at large: Donors in the United States, Italy and Spain gave samples during acute or convalescent COVID-19.

As processed by the authors: Amplified reference gene primers provided the basis for estimating nucleated cell counts. Assay: immunoSEQ multiplex PCR; the TCRdb copy retains only in-frame clones and omits some. The V and J calls and clone size were taken over from that table, and D and trimming were inferred from the DNA. The sample lists some 29,000 clones; approximately 80% were seen once. The receptor comes from a woman between 65 and 79 years old with acute or convalescent COVID-19. Sequencing was done on a sample of peripheral blood. This chain joins TRBV18 and TRBJ2-1; TRBD2 might be the D (5 bases). This chain's CDR3 is CASSPPPGKGEQFF. CDR3 nucleotides: TGTGCCAGCTCACCCCCCCCCGGGAAAGGGGAGCAGTTCTTC.